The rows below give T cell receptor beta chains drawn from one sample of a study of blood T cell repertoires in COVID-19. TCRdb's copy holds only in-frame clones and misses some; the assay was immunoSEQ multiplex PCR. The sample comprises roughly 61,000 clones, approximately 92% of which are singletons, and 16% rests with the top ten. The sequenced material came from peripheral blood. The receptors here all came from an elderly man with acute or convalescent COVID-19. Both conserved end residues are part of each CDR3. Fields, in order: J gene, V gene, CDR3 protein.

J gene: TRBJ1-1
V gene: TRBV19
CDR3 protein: CASSAGVGGMNTEAFF

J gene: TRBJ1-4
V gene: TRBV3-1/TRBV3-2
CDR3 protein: CASSLGQVVGEKLFF

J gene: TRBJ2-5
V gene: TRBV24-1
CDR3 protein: CATSTGVQETQYF

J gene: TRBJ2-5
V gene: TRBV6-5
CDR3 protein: CASSYPGTGQETQYF

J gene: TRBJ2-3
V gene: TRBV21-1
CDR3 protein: CASSLRQGRGTDTQYF

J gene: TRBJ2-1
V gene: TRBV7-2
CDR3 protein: CASSLASGTGGWGRDEQFF

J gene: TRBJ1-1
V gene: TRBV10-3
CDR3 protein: CAIRQEPRGEAFF

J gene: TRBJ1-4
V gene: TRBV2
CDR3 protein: CASSEVGGGKLFF

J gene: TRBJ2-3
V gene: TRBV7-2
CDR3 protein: CASSSSRGSTDTQYF

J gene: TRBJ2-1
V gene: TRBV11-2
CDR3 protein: CASSENRGSYNEQFF

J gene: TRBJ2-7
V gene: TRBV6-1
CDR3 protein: CASSEGLGLAGAYEQYF

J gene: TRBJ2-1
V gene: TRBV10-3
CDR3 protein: CAIKDSGGRGEQFF

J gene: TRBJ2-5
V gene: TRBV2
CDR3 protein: CASTGVGETQYF

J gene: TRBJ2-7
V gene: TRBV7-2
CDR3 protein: CASSSTGQGYEQYF

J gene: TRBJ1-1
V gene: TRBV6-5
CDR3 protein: CAVRTGANTEAFF

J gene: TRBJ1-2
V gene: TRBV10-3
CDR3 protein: CAINLGAGGYTF

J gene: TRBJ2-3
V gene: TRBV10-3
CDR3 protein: CAIGGLAGTARETDTQYF

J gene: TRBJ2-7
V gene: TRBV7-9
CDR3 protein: CASSVPGTAREQYF

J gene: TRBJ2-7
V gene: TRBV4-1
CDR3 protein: CASSQDEGTDYEQYF

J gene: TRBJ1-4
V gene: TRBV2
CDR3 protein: CASSEAGGREKLFF

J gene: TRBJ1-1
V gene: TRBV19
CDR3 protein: CASSTAMNTEAFF

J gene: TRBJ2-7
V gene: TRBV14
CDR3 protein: CASSQGLPSSYEQYF

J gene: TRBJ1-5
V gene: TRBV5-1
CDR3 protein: CASSLDPSNQPQHF

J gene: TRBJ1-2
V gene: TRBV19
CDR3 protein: CASSFGAAYGYTF

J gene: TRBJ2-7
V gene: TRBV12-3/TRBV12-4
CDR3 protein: CASSSDSREQYF

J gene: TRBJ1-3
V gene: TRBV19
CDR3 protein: CASRAGVSGNTIYF

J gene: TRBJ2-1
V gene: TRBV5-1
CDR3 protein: CASWQGGGAAEQFF

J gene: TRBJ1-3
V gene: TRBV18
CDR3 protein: CASSPGGDGNTIYF

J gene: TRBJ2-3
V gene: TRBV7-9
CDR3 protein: CASSYSGGGQHTQYF

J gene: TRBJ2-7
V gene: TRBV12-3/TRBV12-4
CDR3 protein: CASRGTGGNEQYF

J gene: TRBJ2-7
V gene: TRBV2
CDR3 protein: CASMRVASTSYEQYF

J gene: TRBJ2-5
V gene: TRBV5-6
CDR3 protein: CASSLLGDLAGREETQYF

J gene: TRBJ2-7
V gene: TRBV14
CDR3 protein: CASSRDSVYEQYF

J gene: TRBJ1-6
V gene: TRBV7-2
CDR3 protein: CASSKAGSYNSPLHF

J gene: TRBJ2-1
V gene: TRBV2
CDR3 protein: CASARDTYNEQFF

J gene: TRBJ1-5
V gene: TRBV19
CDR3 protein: CASSDRAGGQPQHF

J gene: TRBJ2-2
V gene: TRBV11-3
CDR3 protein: CASSLGQGASAGELFF

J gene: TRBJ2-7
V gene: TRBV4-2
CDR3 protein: CASSHLEEAKQYF

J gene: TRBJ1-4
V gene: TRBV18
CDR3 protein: CASSPSMGRTVRSEKLFF

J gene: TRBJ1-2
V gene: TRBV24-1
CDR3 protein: CATSDFGLNYGYTF

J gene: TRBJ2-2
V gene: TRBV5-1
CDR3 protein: CASSLGSGPGELFF

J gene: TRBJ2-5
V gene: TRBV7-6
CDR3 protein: CASSLGGQGALETQYF

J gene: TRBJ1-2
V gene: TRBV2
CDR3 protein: CASSDRYGYTF

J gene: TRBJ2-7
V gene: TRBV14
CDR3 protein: CASSRPGTGKREQYF

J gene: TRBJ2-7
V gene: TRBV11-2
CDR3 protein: CASSPQGAEQYF

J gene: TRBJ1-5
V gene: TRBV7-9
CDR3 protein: CASSPQGSNQPQHF

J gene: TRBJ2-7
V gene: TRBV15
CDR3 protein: CATSREEGAVGPYEQYF

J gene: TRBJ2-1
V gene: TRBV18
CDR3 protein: CASSPSSGGVEQFF

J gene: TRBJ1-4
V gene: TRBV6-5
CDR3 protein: CASSKQRNEKLFF

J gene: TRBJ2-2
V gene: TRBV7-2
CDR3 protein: CASSLWARGELFF

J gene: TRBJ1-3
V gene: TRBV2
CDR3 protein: CASYKGASGNTIYF

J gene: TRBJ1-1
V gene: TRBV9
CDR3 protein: CASSVGSSGEAFF

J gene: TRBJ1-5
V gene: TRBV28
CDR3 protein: CASSQGGGNQPQHF

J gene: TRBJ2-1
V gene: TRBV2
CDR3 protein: CASTAMGLAAWGEQFF